The TCR beta chain under discussion was sequenced for a study of blood T cells in healthy people across ages. In regard to this clonotype: Its antigen is unidentified.

Sample-barcoded 5' priming and a J-beta primer mix drove a second PCR of roughly 7 to 11 cycles. Researchers report that a template-switch adaptor with 12 random nucleotides tagged each cDNA molecule. TCRdb reprocessed the 5' RACE reads with MiXCR, giving one entry per CDR3 protein. The sample lists hundreds of thousands of distinct CDR3 sequences, around three fifths occurring once. Study-wide results and limits: When set beside aged donors, long-lived donors presented more naive CD4+ cells and higher diversity.

Trimming took 6 bases from V and 7 from J, leaving 13 bases between them. CDR1 is SNHLY, CDR2 FYNNEI, per germline. The CDR3 length is 13 residues. In each sample, at least 7 million PBMCs were isolated. Sequencing used blood. The rearrangement links TRBV2 to TRBJ1-5; the D gene is possibly TRBD1 (6 bases). The TCR was taken from a man aged 60 to 75 in good health. CDR3 nucleotides: TGTGCCAGCAGCACAGGGAGAAGACAGCCCCAGCATTTT. Translating it yields CASSTGRRQPQHF.